Listed below are T cell receptor beta chains from one sample, sequenced in a study of cytomegalovirus exposure and HLA in healthy donors. Produced via immunoSEQ multiplex PCR; TCRdb's table is partial and in-frame only. The data contain 150,000 to 200,000 clones, 86% of them singletons. Material for sequencing was PBMCs. The receptor set was obtained from a woman in her 30s in good health and CMV-seronegative. Both conserved end residues are trimmed from each CDR3. A D gene is named only where the DNA matches it firmly.

-,TRBJ1-1,TRBV2,ASKADSLGNTEAF
TRBD2,TRBJ2-1,TRBV4-3,ASSRSLLAGGMVNEQF
TRBD1,TRBJ1-1,TRBV7-2,ASSLQGVVTEAF
-,TRBJ2-1,TRBV7-2,ASSFPLGGKF
TRBD1,TRBJ1-1,TRBV7-8,ASSMDRYEAF
-,TRBJ1-1,TRBV7-3,ASSLTPSENTEAF
TRBD1,TRBJ1-4,TRBV7-2,ASSTTGTVGNEKLF
TRBD2,TRBJ2-5,TRBV5-1,ASSPQGSGGPQTQY
TRBD1,TRBJ2-1,TRBV5-6,ASSLAGTGINEQF
-,TRBJ1-2,TRBV2,ASRGAASENYGYT
TRBD1,TRBJ1-3,TRBV6-6,ASSYIGQGRNTIY
TRBD1,TRBJ2-5,TRBV5-4,ASSGDRVEETQY
TRBD1,TRBJ1-2,TRBV19,ASNRDSNYGYT
-,TRBJ2-7,TRBV25-1,ASSEWGSSYEQY
-,TRBJ1-1,TRBV27,ASSLRGSGRAGMEAF
-,TRBJ1-2,TRBV7-9,ASSLGGTNYGYT
-,TRBJ2-7,TRBV5-1,ATLGPVVFSYYEQY
TRBD1,TRBJ2-7,TRBV4-1,ASSHDNRGYEQY
-,TRBJ2-3,TRBV5-1,ASSFQGSADTQY
-,TRBJ1-3,TRBV7-2,ASSSTGLSGNTIY